This TCR beta chain was observed in a study of a mutant IDH1 vaccine in newly diagnosed glioma. The overall study: Either 4-6 weeks after radiotherapy alone or alongside temozolomide, vaccination was begun. The treated population exhibited a male proportion of about 60%, a female proportion of about 38%, and a mean age of around 40 years. Most patients had radiochemotherapy with temozolomide before enrollment; others had one alone.

The time point denotes: week 35, safety follow-up. Topical imiquimod accompanied each vaccine dose, which consisted of 300 ug of mutant IDH1 20-mer peptide. Donors had new WHO grade 3 or 4 IDH1-mutant, ATRX-lost astrocytomas. Between the trimmed V and J ends, which lost 7 bases and 5 bases, there was a span of 17 bases. The germline V gene encodes CDR1 SEHNR and CDR2 FQNEAQ (reference sequence). The CDR3 runs 14 residues. About this clone: The antigen remains undetermined.

TCRdb's table, derived via immunoSEQ multiplex PCR, lists solely in-frame clones and lacks some. This table holds some 48,000 clones, around four fifths found once. The sample here was PBMCs, taken from a glioma patient whose treatment included an IDH1 peptide vaccine. The chain is built from TRBV7-9 and TRBJ2-5; tentative D call: TRBD2 (6 bases). The source of this sequence is a man aged 35 to 55 with glioma. The CDR3 reads CASMAGMGGETQYF. In nucleotides, the CDR3 is TGTGCCAGCATGGCGGGGATGGGTGGGGAGACCCAGTACTTC.